This TCR beta chain was profiled in a study of kidney transplant recipient with SARS-CoV-2 infection (dated by TCRdb to about 2021). Spanning cysteine to phenylalanine, the CDR3 consists of 14 amino acids. Only the CDR3 region is kept as DNA, spanning 42 bases read in frame from base 1. Between the V and J ends, shortened by 2 bases and 6 bases respectively, the junction contains 16 bases. The germline V gene (reference sequence) provides CDR1 GTSNPN and CDR2 SVGIG. The time point label here, explained by the study, means: pre-pandemic baseline sample and day 111 after first positive SARS-CoV-2 test. The listed sequencing device is Illumina MiSeq. The peripheral T cell repertoire was profiled for human TCRbeta genes. The original methods were these. Beta-binomial modelling was used to test for differences in clonotype abundance while accounting for variability over time. Expanded clonotypes were checked against the ImmuneCODE reference database of SARS-CoV-2-associated TCRs and mapped to regions of the viral genome. Additional repertoire analyses examined TRBV gene usage, CDR3 length, CDR3 amino acid overlap between time points, distributions of clonotype abundance, and Jaccard similarity. In-frame beta chains were kept once TCRdb had trimmed the public reads at Q25 with fastp and called clones with MiXCR. Rows are unified per CDR3 protein, each entry keeping the most common DNA and genes. The V and J calls were not made by the authors but by TCRdb's processing. The sample has approximately 240,000 distinct CDR3 sequences on record, around 26% of them singletons. The ten largest clones take up around 6.8% of the sample.

This clonotype was counted many times. Its antigen is currently not known. No much larger clonotype is one base removed from it; base qualities were not supplied. Sequencing used a blood sample, obtained at baseline and on roughly day 110 from a kidney transplant recipient. The chain joins TRBV30 to TRBJ1-1; possibly the D gene is TRBD1, per 5 matching bases. This sequence was found in a male patient in his 30s who had COVID-19 and was a kidney transplant recipient. After a transplant, the graft donor may have provided part of the T cells. The nucleotide sequence is given as TGTGCCTGGAGTTGGGGGTCCAGCGTACCTGAAGCTTTCTTT. This is translated as CAWSWGSSVPEAFF.